This entry lists 22 T cell receptor beta chains sequenced from one sample in a study of neurological immune-mediated disorders. The sample's time point: technical triplicate 2. TCRdb re-analysed the 5' RACE reads in MiXCR, keeping a single row per CDR3 protein. The profile shows under 70,000 distinct CDR3 sequences, nearly 25% of them singletons. The material sequenced was PBMCs. The receptors come from a man in his sixties with HTLV-1-associated myelopathy (HAM/TSP).

Only one count was recorded for this clonotype. The chain has TRBV27 and TRBJ2-1; 10 nucleotides agree with TRBD2. Germline loops: CDR1 MNHEY, CDR2 SMNVEV (reference sequence). The CDR3 has 19 residues. Trimming cost V 1 base and J 0 bases; bases outside gene matches: 9. CDR3: CASSLLGLASVSSYNEQFF. CDR3 nucleotide sequence: TGTGCCAGCAGTTTATTGGGACTAGCGTCGGTGAGCTCCTACAATGAGCAGTTCTTC.

In its sample, this clonotype was seen many times. The J gene is TRBJ1-1, the V gene TRBV3-1; D remains unclear. Germline CDR1 LGHDT, CDR2 YNNKEL (reference sequence). This CDR3 is built from 11 residues. V was shortened by 3 bases and J by 10 bases, with 9 bases between the two germline ends. CDR3 in amino acids: CASSQAGRAFF. CDR3 DNA: TGTGCCAGCAGCCAGGCAGGTAGAGCTTTCTTT.

This clonotype was counted at least ten times. The chain recombines TRBV7-2 with TRBJ2-2; D is uncertain. Per the germline V gene, CDR1 is SGHTA and CDR2 is FQGNSA. The germline V and J ends were trimmed by 5 bases and 3 bases, with 13 bases remaining between them. The CDR3 is made up of 15 amino acids. Here the CDR3 reads CASSPYRPDTGELFF. The DNA of the CDR3 is TGTGCCAGCAGCCCCTATCGACCCGACACCGGGGAGCTGTTTTTT.

This clonotype has ten or more counts. The rearrangement links TRBV5-1 to TRBJ2-1; D may be TRBD2 (6 bases). Germline CDR1 reads SGHRS; CDR2 reads YFSETQ. The CDR3 has 12 amino acids. V was trimmed by 4 bases and J by 8 bases, leaving 10 bases between them. CDR3 coding DNA: TGCGCCAGCAGCCGGGACTTGGATGAGCAGTTCTTC. Its protein product is CASSRDLDEQFF.

This clonotype was found many times. The rearrangement uses TRBV18 and TRBJ1-4, with no clear D. The germline V and J ends were trimmed by 3 bases and 7 bases, with 12 bases remaining between them. This CDR3 contains 14 residues. Germline loops: CDR1 KGHSH, CDR2 LQKENI. Here the CDR3 reads CASSPPVRSEKLFF. In DNA form, the CDR3 reads TGTGCCAGCTCACCCCCTGTGCGGAGTGAAAAACTGTTTTTT. Full variable domain (remainder filled in from reference TRBV18 and TRBJ1-4): NAGVMQNPRHLVRRRGQEARLRCSPMKGHSHVYWYRQLPEEGLKFMVYLQKENIIDESGMPKERFSAEFPKEGPSILRIQQVVRGDSAAYFCASSPPVRSEKLFFGSGTQLSVL.

The chain links TRBV3-1 to TRBJ2-2, with 10 bases aligning to TRBD1. Germline V gene lookup returns CDR1 LGHDT and CDR2 YNNKEL (reference sequence). V was clipped by 1 base and J by 4 bases; unmatched bases: 0. The length of the CDR3 is 15 residues. The CDR3 sequence: CASSQGTGGTGELFF. DNA for the CDR3: TGTGCCAGCAGCCAAGGGACAGGGGGCACCGGGGAGCTGTTTTTT.

This clonotype was recorded many times. The chain recombines TRBV6-6 with TRBJ1-5; no definite D call. Trimming removed 0 bases from V and 0 bases from J, with 15 bases in between. CDR3 length equals 18 residues. Germline V gene lookup returns CDR1 MNHNY and CDR2 SVGAGI (reference sequence). The CDR3: CASSYSRLGGVSNQPQHF. The CDR3 coding sequence is TGTGCCAGCAGTTACTCGAGACTTGGCGGGGTTAGCAATCAGCCCCAGCATTTT.

This clonotype was recorded many times. This chain connects TRBV11-2 to TRBJ2-7, with 8 positions matching TRBD2. Germline values: CDR1 SGHAT, CDR2 FQNNGV. Trimming cost V 4 bases and J 0 bases; bases outside gene matches: 14. The CDR3 totals 18 residues. The CDR3 DNA reads TGTGCCAGCAGCTACCTCAATATACTAGCGGTAAGCTCCTACGAGCAGTACTTC. The encoded protein is CASSYLNILAVSSYEQYF.

In this sample, this clonotype turned up many times. The CDR3 DNA reads as TGTGCCAGCAGCCCGGACTCTGCCACAGGGTTTAGCAATCAGCCCCAGCATTTT. Translated: CASSPDSATGFSNQPQHF. The chain couples TRBV7-8 to TRBJ1-5; a possible D gene is TRBD1 (6 bases). CDR3 length: 18 residues. Germline-derived CDR1 and CDR2 are SGHVS and FQNEAQ. V was clipped by 5 bases and J by 0 bases, with 20 bases between them. Full variable domain (remainder filled in from reference TRBV7-8 and TRBJ1-5): GAGVSQSPRYKVAKRGQDVALRCDPISGHVSLFWYQQALGQGPEFLTYFQNEAQLDKSGLPSDRFFAERPEGSVSTLKIQRTQQEDSAVYLCASSPDSATGFSNQPQHFGDGTRLSIL.

The chain links TRBV6-2 or TRBV6-3 to TRBJ1-1, with 7 bases lining up with TRBD1. The V gene's germline CDR1 is MNHEY and CDR2 SVGEGT. After removal of 6 bases from V and 7 bases from J, the junction contained 8 bases not matched to a gene. The CDR3 contains 13 residues. The CDR3 coding sequence is TGTGCCAGCAGCCGGGACAGTTCTAATGAAGCTTTCTTT. Its protein product is CASSRDSSNEAFF.

The chain joins TRBV5-6 to TRBJ1-1; 11 nucleotides agree with TRBD1. The CDR3 covers 16 residues. The V gene end was trimmed by 1 base and the J gene end by 5 bases; junction bases not matched to a gene: 7. CDR1 and CDR2 (germline): SGHDT, YYEEEE. CDR3 nucleotide sequence: TGTGCCAGCAGCTTGAGGACAGGGGGCGCGGGAACTGAAGCTTTCTTT. Residues: CASSLRTGGAGTEAFF.

This clonotype was counted ten times or more. The chain carries TRBV5-1 and TRBJ2-5; no clear D gene. Trimming took off 4 bases at V and 5 bases at J, with 12 bases between the two ends. The CDR3 contains 13 residues. Germline-derived CDR1 and CDR2 are SGHRS and YFSETQ. The CDR3 coding sequence is TGCGCCAGCAGCAGCTCATTAGAGGAGACCCAGTACTTC. Residues: CASSSSLEETQYF.

The V gene is TRBV15, the J gene TRBJ2-7; 12 bases match TRBD2. The germline V gene has CDR1 LNHNV and CDR2 YYDKDF (reference sequence). Losses at the gene ends were 1 base for V and 1 base for J; bases not matched to a gene: 8. The CDR3 has 18 residues. The CDR3 region is CATSRVRLAGDSSYEQYF. DNA of the CDR3: TGTGCCACCAGCAGAGTCCGACTAGCGGGAGACTCTTCCTACGAGCAGTACTTC.

In its sample, this clonotype was seen many times. The CDR3 DNA is TGCGCCACCCAGCTGAGGACAGGGGGTGGAAATGAGCAGTTCTTC. It yields the protein CATQLRTGGGNEQFF. V gene TRBV5-1 combines with J gene TRBJ2-1; 10 nucleotides match TRBD1. V shed 9 bases and J 7 bases; nucleotides not matched to a gene: 13. This CDR3 region has 15 residues. Germline CDR1 is SGHRS and CDR2 is YFSETQ.

This clonotype was seen ten or more times. The chain combines TRBV5-1 with TRBJ2-1, with TRBD2 matching 8 bases. Germline V gene data show CDR1 as SGHRS and CDR2 as YFSETQ. With V trimmed by 2 bases and J by 5 bases, 3 bases remained unmatched. There are 14 residues in the CDR3. The CDR3 reads CASSLAGANNEQFF. CDR3 bases: TGCGCCAGCAGCTTAGCGGGGGCAAACAATGAGCAGTTCTTC.

This clonotype has ten or more counts. The chain is built from TRBV18 and TRBJ1-1; 7 positions agree with TRBD1. The CDR3 loop spans 15 amino acids. V lost 3 bases to trimming and J lost 7 bases; unmatched junction nucleotides: 11. Per germline, CDR1 KGHSH and CDR2 LQKENI. In DNA, the CDR3 is TGTGCCAGCTCACCCCACCCATTGGGGACAGTTGAAGCTTTCTTT. Translation: CASSPHPLGTVEAFF. The entire variable domain, with the rest obtained from reference TRBV18 and TRBJ1-1, is as follows: NAGVMQNPRHLVRRRGQEARLRCSPMKGHSHVYWYRQLPEEGLKFMVYLQKENIIDESGMPKERFSAEFPKEGPSILRIQQVVRGDSAAYFCASSPHPLGTVEAFFGQGTRLTVV.

The rearrangement links TRBV24-1 to TRBJ2-7, with 9 bases aligning to TRBD1. Germline V gives CDR1 KGHDR, CDR2 SFDVKD. This CDR3 comprises 15 residues. Trimming removed 4 bases from V and 3 bases from J; junction bases left unmatched: 6. The CDR3 reads CATSDPGQGNYEQYF. CDR3 in DNA: TGTGCCACCAGTGACCCCGGACAGGGGAACTACGAGCAGTACTTC.

This clonotype was detected many times. The V and J genes are TRBV20-1 and TRBJ2-7, with 11 nucleotides matching TRBD2. The V gene's germline CDR1 is DFQATT and CDR2 SNEGSKA (reference sequence). V was pared by 1 base and J by 7 bases, with 12 bases of the junction left unmatched. The CDR3 has 16 amino acids. The CDR3 sequence is CSARGLAGPGSREQYF. CDR3 bases: TGCAGTGCTAGAGGACTAGCGGGACCCGGTAGTCGAGAGCAGTACTTC.

This clonotype was observed a few times. The J gene is TRBJ2-5, the V gene TRBV11-2; the D is unclear. The V and J ends lost 2 bases and 2 bases respectively, with 6 bases between them. Germline values: CDR1 SGHAT, CDR2 FQNNGV. The CDR3 has 13 amino acids. This CDR3 reads CASSLSQQETQYF. The CDR3 coding sequence is TGTGCCAGCAGCTTATCACAGCAAGAGACCCAGTACTTC.

This clonotype was picked up a small number of times. This chain links TRBV6-2 or TRBV6-3 with TRBJ2-7, with D perhaps TRBD2 (7 bases). Trimming left V 6 bases short and J 2 bases short, with 20 bases between. The germline gives CDR1 MNHEY, CDR2 SVGEGT. This CDR3 has 16 amino acids. The chain's CDR3 is CASSPRRGARTYEQYF. The CDR3, as DNA: TGTGCCAGCAGCCCTCGCCGGGGGGCAAGAACCTACGAGCAGTACTTC.

The rearrangement joins TRBV7-9 to TRBJ2-7; weak D call: TRBD1 (6 bases). Trimming took off 5 bases at V and 3 bases at J, with 14 bases between the two ends. The CDR3 sequence is 14 residues long. Per germline, CDR1 SEHNR and CDR2 FQNEAQ (reference sequence). CDR3 DNA: TGTGCCAGCAGCCCGACAGGAGCGAGCTACGAGCAGTACTTC. It translates to CASSPTGASYEQYF.

This clonotype was observed many times. This chain links TRBV20-1 with TRBJ2-5; D remains ambiguous. V lost 3 bases and J 1 base, leaving 9 bases between the germline ends. This CDR3 has 13 amino acids. Germline-derived CDR1 and CDR2 are DFQATT and SNEGSKA (reference sequence). The DNA for the CDR3 is TGCAGTGCTAGGTTTGATTTCCAAGAGACCCAGTACTTC. It specifies CSARFDFQETQYF.